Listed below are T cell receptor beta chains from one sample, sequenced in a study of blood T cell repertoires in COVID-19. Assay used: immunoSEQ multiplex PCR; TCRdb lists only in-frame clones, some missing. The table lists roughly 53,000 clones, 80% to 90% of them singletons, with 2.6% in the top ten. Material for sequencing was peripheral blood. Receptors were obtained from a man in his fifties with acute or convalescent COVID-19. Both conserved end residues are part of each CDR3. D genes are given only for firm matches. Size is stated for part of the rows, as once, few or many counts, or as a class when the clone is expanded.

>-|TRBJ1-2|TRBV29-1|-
CSVAGVRYGYTF
TGCAGCGTCGCAGGGGTTCGCTATGGCTACACCTTC
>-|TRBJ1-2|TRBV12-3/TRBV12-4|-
CASSLEGRGDYTF
TGTGCCAGCAGTTTAGAGGGCAGGGGTGACTACACCTTC
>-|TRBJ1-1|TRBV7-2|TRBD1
CASSPDRGRNTEAFF
TGTGCCAGCAGCCCCGACAGGGGTCGGAACACTGAAGCTTTCTTT
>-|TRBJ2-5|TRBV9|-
CASSVDSQETQYF
TGTGCCAGCAGCGTAGACAGCCAAGAGACCCAGTACTTC
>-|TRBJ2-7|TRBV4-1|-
CASSQVTSSIYEQYF
TGCGCCAGCAGCCAAGTGACTAGTTCGATCTACGAGCAGTACTTC
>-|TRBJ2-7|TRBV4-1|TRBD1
CASSQVDTGGYEQYF
TGCGCCAGCAGCCAAGTCGATACAGGGGGCTACGAGCAGTACTTC
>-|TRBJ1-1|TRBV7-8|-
CASSQEEGYTEAFF
TGTGCCAGCAGCCAAGAGGAGGGTTACACTGAAGCTTTCTTT
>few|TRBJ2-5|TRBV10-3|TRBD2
CAISPGLAGEETQYF
TGTGCCATCAGCCCGGGACTAGCGGGGGAAGAGACCCAGTACTTC
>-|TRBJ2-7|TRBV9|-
CASSLQQAGLIEQYF
TGTGCCAGCAGCCTTCAACAGGCAGGTTTGATCGAGCAGTACTTC
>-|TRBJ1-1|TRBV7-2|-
CASSLALSRVEAFF
TGTGCCAGCAGCTTAGCACTCAGCAGGGTTGAAGCTTTCTTT
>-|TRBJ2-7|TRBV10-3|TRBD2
CAPRNGGRINEQYF
TGTGCCCCTCGAAACGGCGGGAGGATTAACGAGCAGTACTTC
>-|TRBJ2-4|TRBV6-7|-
CASRQGHPKNIQYF
TGTGCCAGCAGGCAAGGACACCCAAAAAACATTCAGTACTTC
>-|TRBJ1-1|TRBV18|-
CASSQSRDTEAFF
TGTGCCAGCTCACAAAGTCGGGACACTGAAGCTTTCTTT
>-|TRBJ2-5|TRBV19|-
CASRGGGFKTQYF
TGTGCCAGTAGGGGGGGAGGTTTCAAGACCCAGTACTTC
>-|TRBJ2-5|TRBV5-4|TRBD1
CASSWDRQETQYF
TGTGCCAGCAGCTGGGACAGGCAAGAGACCCAGTACTTC
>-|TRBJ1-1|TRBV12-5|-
CASGLMETEAFF
TGTGCTAGTGGTTTGATGGAGACTGAAGCTTTCTTT
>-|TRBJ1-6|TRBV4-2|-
CASSQSFGGRGSPLHF
TGTGCCAGCAGCCAAAGCTTCGGGGGGAGAGGTTCACCCCTCCACTTT
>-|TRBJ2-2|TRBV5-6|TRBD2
CASSSGLAGGNTGELFF
TGTGCCAGCAGCTCCGGACTAGCGGGGGGGAACACCGGGGAGCTGTTTTTT
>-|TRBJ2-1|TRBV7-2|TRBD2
CASSSGGGFLYNEQFF
TGTGCCAGCAGCTCCGGGGGGGGATTCCTTTACAATGAGCAGTTCTTC
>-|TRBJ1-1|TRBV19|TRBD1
CASRPGQGAFTEAFF
TGTGCCAGTAGGCCGGGACAGGGGGCGTTCACTGAAGCTTTCTTT
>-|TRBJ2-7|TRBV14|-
CASSQVRSTYEQYF
TGTGCCAGCAGCCAAGTTAGGAGCACCTACGAGCAGTACTTC
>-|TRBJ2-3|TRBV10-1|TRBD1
CASSEGRGLSDTQYF
TGCGCCAGCAGTGAGGGCAGGGGGCTTTCAGATACGCAGTATTTT
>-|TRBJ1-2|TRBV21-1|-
CARYRGFYGYTF
TGTGCCAGGTACAGGGGTTTCTATGGCTACACCTTC
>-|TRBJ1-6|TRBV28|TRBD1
CASSLGGKTGGARSPLHF
TGTGCCAGCAGTTTAGGGGGCAAGACAGGGGGCGCAAGGTCACCCCTCCACTTT
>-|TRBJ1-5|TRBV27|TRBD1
CASSRGQGIQPQHF
TGTGCCAGCAGTCGGGGACAGGGGATACAGCCCCAGCATTTT
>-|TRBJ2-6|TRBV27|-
CASSLTPLGEMSSGANVLTF
TGTGCCAGCAGCCTAACCCCCCTGGGAGAGATGAGCTCTGGGGCCAACGTCCTGACTTTC
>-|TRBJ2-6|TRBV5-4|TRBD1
CASSLPGTGHYLSGANVLTF
TGTGCCAGCAGCCTACCCGGGACAGGGCATTATCTCTCTGGGGCCAACGTCCTGACTTTC
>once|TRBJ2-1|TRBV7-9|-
CASSLASQRVYNEQFF
TGTGCCAGCAGCTTAGCCAGCCAGCGGGTCTACAATGAGCAGTTCTTC
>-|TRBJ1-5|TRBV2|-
CASSIQGNQPQHF
TGTGCCAGCAGTATTCAGGGCAATCAGCCCCAGCATTTT
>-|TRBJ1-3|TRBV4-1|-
CASSPQQGVSGNTIYF
TGCGCCAGCAGCCCCCAGCAGGGCGTCTCTGGAAACACCATATATTTT
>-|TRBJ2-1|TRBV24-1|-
CATSDVRTDNPYSYNEQFF
TGTGCCACCAGTGATGTCCGGACAGATAATCCTTACTCCTACAATGAGCAGTTCTTC
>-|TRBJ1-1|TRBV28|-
CASSLRIRNTEAFF
TGTGCCAGCAGTTTACGCATTAGGAACACTGAAGCTTTCTTT
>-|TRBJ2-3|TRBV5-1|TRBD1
CASSLAGTGGNTQYF
TGCGCCAGCAGCTTGGCCGGGACAGGGGGGAATACGCAGTATTTT
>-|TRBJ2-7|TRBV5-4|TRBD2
CASSLASSGAQYEQYF
TGTGCCAGCAGCTTGGCGTCTAGCGGGGCTCAATACGAGCAGTACTTC
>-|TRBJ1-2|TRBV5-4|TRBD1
CASSLETGTYGYTF
TGTGCCAGCAGCCTGGAGACAGGGACCTATGGCTACACCTTC